The rows below give T cell receptor beta chains drawn from one sample of a study of cytomegalovirus exposure and HLA in healthy donors. Some clones are missing from TCRdb's copy, which holds only in-frame ones; the method was immunoSEQ multiplex PCR. The data hold under 150,000 clones, with roughly four fifths observed a single time. The sequenced material came from PBMCs. The origin of the receptors is a boy aged 2 to 10 in good health and CMV-seronegative. Both conserved end residues are part of each CDR3. The order of the fields is CDR3 length, D gene, V gene, CDR3 protein. D genes are given only for firm matches.

cdr3_length: 17
d_call: TRBD1
v_call: TRBV30
cdr3_aa: CAWSRDRGPGSNQPQHF

cdr3_length: 15
d_call: -
v_call: TRBV10-1
cdr3_aa: CASSHTRASTGELFF

cdr3_length: 16
d_call: TRBD2
v_call: TRBV13
cdr3_aa: CASSPGTTLGTDTQYF

cdr3_length: 16
d_call: TRBD2
v_call: TRBV6-4
cdr3_aa: CASSDSLAGGPDTQYF

cdr3_length: 14
d_call: -
v_call: TRBV29-1
cdr3_aa: CSVLGAPSTDTQYF

cdr3_length: 13
d_call: -
v_call: TRBV6-4
cdr3_aa: CASSDEDKNIQYF

cdr3_length: 15
d_call: -
v_call: TRBV30
cdr3_aa: CAWSPGHTGNQPQHF

cdr3_length: 16
d_call: -
v_call: TRBV7-3
cdr3_aa: CASSLTVAGATDTQYF

cdr3_length: 16
d_call: TRBD1
v_call: TRBV4-1
cdr3_aa: CASSHSGTGDNQPQHF

cdr3_length: 14
d_call: TRBD1
v_call: TRBV5-6
cdr3_aa: CASSVGTASYGYTF

cdr3_length: 14
d_call: TRBD2
v_call: TRBV15
cdr3_aa: CATSRVAGGETQYF

cdr3_length: 16
d_call: -
v_call: TRBV19
cdr3_aa: CASSMNRAGGTDTQYF

cdr3_length: 15
d_call: -
v_call: TRBV30
cdr3_aa: CAWSRRPEANEKLFF

cdr3_length: 14
d_call: -
v_call: TRBV5-1
cdr3_aa: CASSKGGELNEQFF

cdr3_length: 15
d_call: -
v_call: TRBV6-4
cdr3_aa: CASSPQAGEYNEQFF

cdr3_length: 18
d_call: TRBD2
v_call: TRBV4-1
cdr3_aa: CASSPRVRLAGLGDEQFF

cdr3_length: 16
d_call: TRBD2
v_call: TRBV10-3
cdr3_aa: CAISELASGGTDTQYF

cdr3_length: 15
d_call: TRBD1
v_call: TRBV18
cdr3_aa: CASSPRQGENTEAFF

cdr3_length: 18
d_call: -
v_call: TRBV4-1
cdr3_aa: CASSHDPGHISGANVLTF

cdr3_length: 16
d_call: -
v_call: TRBV4-2
cdr3_aa: CASSQERREFYNEQFF

cdr3_length: 13
d_call: TRBD1
v_call: TRBV5-1
cdr3_aa: CASSVQGAIGYTF

cdr3_length: 14
d_call: TRBD2
v_call: TRBV30
cdr3_aa: CAWTLSGAPYEQYF

cdr3_length: 13
d_call: -
v_call: TRBV7-3
cdr3_aa: CASRGLGETEQYF

cdr3_length: 14
d_call: -
v_call: TRBV4-3
cdr3_aa: CASSQDVGGYGYTF

cdr3_length: 12
d_call: -
v_call: TRBV6-6
cdr3_aa: CASRDSSGGYTF

cdr3_length: 15
d_call: TRBD1
v_call: TRBV27
cdr3_aa: CASSTHRQGYNEQFF

cdr3_length: 11
d_call: -
v_call: TRBV28
cdr3_aa: CASSLGGTAFF

cdr3_length: 15
d_call: TRBD2
v_call: TRBV4-3
cdr3_aa: CASSQEREGTYEQYF

cdr3_length: 14
d_call: -
v_call: TRBV7-2
cdr3_aa: CASSPPRVSGELFF

cdr3_length: 15
d_call: -
v_call: TRBV6-5
cdr3_aa: CASSYSGTPPGTQYF

cdr3_length: 16
d_call: -
v_call: TRBV5-1
cdr3_aa: CASSSGPVFGANVLTF

cdr3_length: 14
d_call: TRBD1
v_call: TRBV5-1
cdr3_aa: CASSPGTANYGYTF

cdr3_length: 13
d_call: -
v_call: TRBV6-5
cdr3_aa: CASKATGRYEQYF

cdr3_length: 15
d_call: -
v_call: TRBV6-4
cdr3_aa: CASSDSDGGTDTQYF

cdr3_length: 14
d_call: -
v_call: TRBV10-3
cdr3_aa: CAISGQNTNYGYTF

cdr3_length: 16
d_call: TRBD1
v_call: TRBV4-1
cdr3_aa: CASSLGTGLGSQPQHF

cdr3_length: 15
d_call: TRBD1
v_call: TRBV18
cdr3_aa: CASSPSGQGVYGYTF

cdr3_length: 18
d_call: -
v_call: TRBV21-1
cdr3_aa: CASSTSRGRSIRTDTQYF

cdr3_length: 16
d_call: -
v_call: TRBV5-4
cdr3_aa: CASSLGVVAAYNEQFF

cdr3_length: 14
d_call: TRBD1
v_call: TRBV7-9
cdr3_aa: CASSSPGTGEGYTF

cdr3_length: 15
d_call: TRBD2
v_call: TRBV5-1
cdr3_aa: CASSSRAVAGDEQYF

cdr3_length: 14
d_call: -
v_call: TRBV6-4
cdr3_aa: CASSEEGGAGELFF

cdr3_length: 13
d_call: -
v_call: TRBV27
cdr3_aa: CASSATRGIAAFF

cdr3_length: 15
d_call: -
v_call: TRBV11-2
cdr3_aa: CASSLGLDSYNEQFF

cdr3_length: 16
d_call: -
v_call: TRBV9
cdr3_aa: CASSSRRGGLGNEQFF

cdr3_length: 15
d_call: TRBD1
v_call: TRBV6-5
cdr3_aa: CASRPQGNGGNTIYF

cdr3_length: 15
d_call: -
v_call: TRBV13
cdr3_aa: CASSFPSANTGELFF

cdr3_length: 16
d_call: TRBD2
v_call: TRBV14
cdr3_aa: CASRLPTSGSRETQYF

cdr3_length: 13
d_call: -
v_call: TRBV5-8
cdr3_aa: CASGSQGLHEQYF

cdr3_length: 14
d_call: -
v_call: TRBV19
cdr3_aa: CASSSLINTYGYTF

cdr3_length: 16
d_call: TRBD1
v_call: TRBV4-2
cdr3_aa: CASSQGDGTVNQPQHF

cdr3_length: 14
d_call: -
v_call: TRBV5-1
cdr3_aa: CASSWSGEGTEAFF

cdr3_length: 13
d_call: -
v_call: TRBV10-3
cdr3_aa: CAISDHGEGGYTF

cdr3_length: 16
d_call: -
v_call: TRBV6-7
cdr3_aa: CASSYFGGSQGEKLFF

cdr3_length: 14
d_call: -
v_call: TRBV6-5
cdr3_aa: CASSPYPGTGELFF

cdr3_length: 15
d_call: -
v_call: TRBV7-2
cdr3_aa: CASSPSMAPNQPQHF

cdr3_length: 13
d_call: -
v_call: TRBV6-6
cdr3_aa: CASSYSDSYEQYF

cdr3_length: 15
d_call: TRBD1
v_call: TRBV18
cdr3_aa: CASSPGTGASDTQYF

cdr3_length: 14
d_call: -
v_call: TRBV5-4
cdr3_aa: CASSLVPGGNTIYF

cdr3_length: 15
d_call: TRBD1
v_call: TRBV5-6
cdr3_aa: CASSTGTGRGTEAFF